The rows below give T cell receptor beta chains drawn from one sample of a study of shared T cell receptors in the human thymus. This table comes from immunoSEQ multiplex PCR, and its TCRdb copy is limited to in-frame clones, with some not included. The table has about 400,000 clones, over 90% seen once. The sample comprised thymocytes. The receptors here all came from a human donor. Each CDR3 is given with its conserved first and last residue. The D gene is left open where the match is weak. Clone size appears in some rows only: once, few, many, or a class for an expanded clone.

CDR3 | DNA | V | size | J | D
CASSPRAAYQETQYF | TGTGCCAGCAGCCCCAGGGCTGCGTACCAAGAGACCCAGTACTTC | TRBV28 | . | TRBJ2-5 | .
CASSFNRDRVAFF | TGTGCCAGCAGTTTCAACCGGGACAGGGTTGCTTTCTTC | TRBV27 | . | TRBJ2-7 | TRBD1
CASSQEEDPSYNEQFF | TGCGCCAGCAGCCAGGAGGAGGATCCGTCCTACAATGAGCAGTTCTTC | TRBV4-3 | once | TRBJ2-1 | .
CASSEDPGCCLCNTIYF | TGTGCCAGCAGTGAAGATCCCGGGTGCTGTCTATGTAACACCATATATTTT | TRBV6-1 | . | TRBJ1-3 | .
CASSMAFSYNEQFF | TGTGCCAGTAGTATGGCCTTCTCCTACAATGAGCAGTTCTTC | TRBV19 | . | TRBJ2-1 | .
CASSSSGTVNTGELFF | TGTGCCAGCTCATCCTCCGGGACAGTGAACACCGGGGAGCTGTTTTTT | TRBV18 | . | TRBJ2-2 | TRBD1
CASSQDRIPPTTNNEQFF | TGTGCCAGCAGCCAAGATCGCATCCCACCGACTACCAACAATGAGCAGTTCTTC | TRBV14 | once | TRBJ2-1 | .
CASSREGAAGLTDTQYF | TGTGCCAGCAGCCGCGAAGGCGCCGCGGGACTCACAGATACGCAGTATTTT | TRBV7-2 | . | TRBJ2-3 | .
CASSYSKRREQYF | TGTGCCAGCAGTTACTCGAAGAGACGCGAGCAGTACTTC | TRBV6-5 | . | TRBJ2-7 | .
CASSQDGGRGGSYEQYF | TGCGCCAGCAGCCAAGATGGCGGCAGGGGAGGATCCTACGAGCAGTACTTC | TRBV4-1 | . | TRBJ2-7 | .
CAWSVQRVGENQEKLFF | TGTGCCTGGAGTGTACAAAGGGTCGGGGAGAACCAAGAAAAACTGTTTTTT | TRBV30 | . | TRBJ1-4 | .
CASSRWTGGDEKLFF | TGTGCCAGCAGCCGCTGGACAGGGGGAGATGAAAAACTGTTTTTT | TRBV7-6 | . | TRBJ1-4 | TRBD1
CASSRRPHTDTQYF | TGTGCCAGCAGCCGCCGTCCCCACACAGATACGCAGTATTTT | TRBV7-9 | . | TRBJ2-3 | .
CSVGREGPYNEQFF | TGCAGCGTTGGACGGGAGGGCCCCTACAATGAGCAGTTCTTC | TRBV29-1 | . | TRBJ2-1 | TRBD2
CASSGLHRGCRAGGPQHF | TGTGCCAGCAGTGGCCTTCACAGGGGGTGCCGAGCGGGGGGGCCCCAGCATTTT | TRBV25-1 | . | TRBJ1-5 | TRBD1
CASSLGDRGESGYTF | TGTGCCAGCAGCTTGGGGGACAGGGGGGAATCTGGCTACACCTTC | TRBV5-4 | . | TRBJ1-2 | TRBD1
CASSSNSEHHTEAFF | TGTGCCAGCAGTTCCAACTCAGAGCATCACACTGAAGCTTTCTTT | TRBV28 | . | TRBJ1-1 | .
CASSEHSVGEFF | TGTGCCAGCAGTGAGCATAGCGTAGGTGAGTTCTTC | TRBV6-1 | . | TRBJ2-1 | .
CASSQVREGLAGGHCTDTQYF | TGCGCCAGCAGCCAAGTTCGGGAGGGACTAGCGGGAGGTCATTGCACAGATACGCAGTATTTT | TRBV4-3 | few | TRBJ2-3 | TRBD2
CASSYHRGSDEQFF | TGTGCCAGCAGTTACCATAGGGGGTCGGATGAGCAGTTCTTC | TRBV6-5 | . | TRBJ2-1 | .
CASSEGQGGSYEQYF | TGTGCCAGCAGTGAAGGGCAGGGTGGCTCCTACGAGCAGTACTTC | TRBV6-1 | . | TRBJ2-7 | .
CASSPMGKGLGLSYEQYF | TGCGCCAGCAGCCCCATGGGGAAGGGACTAGGCCTTTCCTACGAGCAGTACTTC | TRBV5-1 | . | TRBJ2-7 | TRBD2
CASSLARTSGRAESCTDTQYF | TGTGCCAGCAGTTTAGCTCGGACTAGCGGGAGGGCAGAAAGCTGCACAGATACGCAGTATTTT | TRBV27 | once | TRBJ2-3 | TRBD2
CARTTGPTYNEQFF | TGTGCCCGCACTACAGGGCCGACCTACAATGAGCAGTTCTTC | TRBV30 | . | TRBJ2-1 | .
CASSEEETDGYTF | TGTGCCAGCAGTGAAGAGGAGACCGATGGCTACACCTTC | TRBV2 | . | TRBJ1-2 | .
CASSEVQGKGNDEQYF | TGTGCCAGCAGTGAAGTACAGGGTAAGGGCAACGACGAGCAGTACTTC | TRBV6-1 | . | TRBJ2-7 | .
CASSQDLPSRLHTDTQYF | TGTGCCAGCAGCCAAGATCTCCCCTCCAGGCTCCACACAGATACGCAGTATTTT | TRBV14 | . | TRBJ2-3 | .
CASSRRLAGGDGEGELFF | TGCGCCAGCAGCAGAAGACTAGCGGGAGGAGATGGTGAGGGGGAGCTGTTTTTT | TRBV4-3 | . | TRBJ2-2 | TRBD2
CASSQAGQPLLGGNTIYF | TGCGCCAGCAGCCAAGCAGGACAGCCACTTTTAGGTGGAAACACCATATATTTT | TRBV4-3 | . | TRBJ1-3 | .
CASSPRGSGRSEQYF | TGTGCCAGCAGTCCACGTGGTAGCGGGAGATCTGAGCAGTACTTC | TRBV27 | . | TRBJ2-7 | TRBD2
CASSDIRDRVQPQHF | TGTGCCAGCAGTGACATCCGAGACAGGGTTCAGCCCCAGCATTTT | TRBV6-4 | . | TRBJ1-5 | TRBD1
CASSLTGAYEQYF | TGTGCCAGCAGCTTAACAGGGGCCTACGAGCAGTACTTC | TRBV11-3 | . | TRBJ2-7 | TRBD1
CASSLGQGRETQYF | TGTGCCAGCAGCTTAGGCCAGGGACGGGAGACCCAGTACTTC | TRBV11-2 | . | TRBJ2-5 | .
CASSTSGTSYEQYF | TGTGCCAGCAGCACTAGCGGGACCTCCTACGAGCAGTACTTC | TRBV2 | . | TRBJ2-7 | TRBD2
CASRGLAAQETQYF | TGCGCCAGCAGAGGACTAGCGGCCCAAGAGACCCAGTACTTC | TRBV10-2 | . | TRBJ2-5 | TRBD2
CASSLPGDVTPYEQYF | TGTGCCAGCAGCTTACCCGGGGACGTAACTCCCTACGAGCAGTACTTC | TRBV7-2 | once | TRBJ2-7 | .
CATQGALSTNEKLFF | TGTGCCACCCAAGGGGCCCTTTCAACTAATGAAAAACTGTTTTTT | TRBV10-3 | . | TRBJ1-4 | .
CSVGTGSSTDTQYF | TGCAGCGTTGGGACAGGTTCTAGCACAGATACGCAGTATTTT | TRBV29-1 | . | TRBJ2-3 | TRBD1
CAWSLGTSGTGRAKNIQYF | TGTGCCTGGAGTCTCGGGACTAGCGGGACGGGGAGGGCCAAAAACATTCAGTACTTC | TRBV30 | . | TRBJ2-4 | TRBD2
CASRTSGRAVYETQYF | TGTGCCAGCAGGACTAGCGGGAGGGCTGTCTATGAGACCCAGTACTTC | TRBV21-1 | . | TRBJ2-5 | .
CASSLGGTLYNEQFF | TGTGCCAGCAGCTTAGGTGGGACCCTATACAATGAGCAGTTCTTC | TRBV7-6 | . | TRBJ2-1 | .